Sequencing of this TCR beta chain was carried out in a study of T cells in localized non-small cell lung cancer. Libraries were prepared by immunoSEQ multiplex PCR; TCRdb keeps only in-frame clonotypes and omits some of them. The data hold about 41,000 clones, with about 88% observed a single time. The study, taken as a whole, reports: A median of roughly 57 clones ranked among the top 100 in tumor appeared in adjacent lung. Since sequencing was restricted to only one region of the tumor, intratumor heterogeneity remains a possibility. Increased T cell density in blood showed an association with longer overall survival.

Comments on this clone: No antigen is known for it.

Germline-derived CDR1 and CDR2 are LGHNA and YSLEER. V lost 0 bases and J 2 bases, leaving 16 bases between the germline ends. This CDR3 has 17 amino acids. Source: peripheral blood, taken before any cancer treatment. The receptor was isolated from a female donor of 60 years or more with stage I squamous cell lung carcinoma. This chain joins TRBV4-3 and TRBJ1-2, with D hard to call. The CDR3 coding sequence is TGCGCCAGCAGCCAAGAGGCACACACGGAGGCCAACTATGGCTACACCTTC. Protein: CASSQEAHTEANYGYTF.